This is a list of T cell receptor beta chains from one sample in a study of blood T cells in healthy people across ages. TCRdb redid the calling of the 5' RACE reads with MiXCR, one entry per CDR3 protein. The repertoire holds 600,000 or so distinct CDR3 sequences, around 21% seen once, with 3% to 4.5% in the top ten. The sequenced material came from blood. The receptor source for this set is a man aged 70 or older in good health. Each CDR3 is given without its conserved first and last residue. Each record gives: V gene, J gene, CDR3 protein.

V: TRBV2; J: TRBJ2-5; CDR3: ASGRLANQETQY
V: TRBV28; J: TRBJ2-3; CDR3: ASRGLAGVDTQY
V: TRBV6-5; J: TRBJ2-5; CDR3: ASSYSTQREGQETQY
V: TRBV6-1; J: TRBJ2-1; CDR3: ASRPTGDPYYNEQF
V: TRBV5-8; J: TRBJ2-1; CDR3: ASSSLTGKRYNEQF
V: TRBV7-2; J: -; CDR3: ASSSAGTSGSEQY
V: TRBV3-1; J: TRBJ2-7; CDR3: ASSRLGRELTGAEQY
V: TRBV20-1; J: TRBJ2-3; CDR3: SAREGSTYTDTQY
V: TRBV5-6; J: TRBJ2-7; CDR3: ASSILRDGSYEQY
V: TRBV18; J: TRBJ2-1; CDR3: ASSPELAGEENEQF
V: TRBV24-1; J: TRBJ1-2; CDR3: ATSDLMDKGYT
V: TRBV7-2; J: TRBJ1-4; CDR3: ASSSSNEKLF
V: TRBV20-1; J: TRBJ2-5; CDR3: SARSAGEQETQY
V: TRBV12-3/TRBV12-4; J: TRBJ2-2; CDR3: ASSFRGHTGELF
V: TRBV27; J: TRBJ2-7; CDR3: ASSSRWTSGLSYEQY
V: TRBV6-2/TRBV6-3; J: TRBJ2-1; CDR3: ASSYGRGNEQF
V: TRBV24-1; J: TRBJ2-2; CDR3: ATSDWTSAGTGELF
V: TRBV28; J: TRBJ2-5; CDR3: ASSYSWIQQIQETQY
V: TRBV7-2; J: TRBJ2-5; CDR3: ASSLAKAGEQY
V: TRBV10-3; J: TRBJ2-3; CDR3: AISESKNRVADTQY
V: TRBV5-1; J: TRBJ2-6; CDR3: ASSLPSGSSGANVLT
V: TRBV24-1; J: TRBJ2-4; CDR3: ATSDPRAGEDIQY
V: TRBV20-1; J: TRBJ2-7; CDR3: SAARLAGAPYEQY
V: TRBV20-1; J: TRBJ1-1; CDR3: SARDRTANTEAF
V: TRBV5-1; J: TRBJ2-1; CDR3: ASSLVLAGGGSYNEQF
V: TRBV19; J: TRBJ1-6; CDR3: ASSIGPWEPLH
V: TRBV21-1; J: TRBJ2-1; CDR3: ASSRPSPQGSSYNEQF
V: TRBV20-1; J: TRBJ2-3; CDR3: SARGTGGADTQY
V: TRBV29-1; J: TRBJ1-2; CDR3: SVGDRGQIYGYT
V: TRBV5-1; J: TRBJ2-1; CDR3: ASSPALAGVPHEQF
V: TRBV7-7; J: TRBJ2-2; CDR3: ASSLSRSGDLGTGELF
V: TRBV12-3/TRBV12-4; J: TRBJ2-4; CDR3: ASSPSYIQY
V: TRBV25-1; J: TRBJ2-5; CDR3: ASSATLQETQY
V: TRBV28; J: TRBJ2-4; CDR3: ASSTGAKNIQY
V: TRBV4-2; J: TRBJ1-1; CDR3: ASSQDQGLANTEAF
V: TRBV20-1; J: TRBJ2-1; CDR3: SARERSEQF
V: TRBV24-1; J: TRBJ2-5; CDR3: ATSDLSSGGPETQY
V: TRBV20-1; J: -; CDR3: SARGRGIEQF
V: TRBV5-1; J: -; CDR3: ASSYSGTDYNEQF
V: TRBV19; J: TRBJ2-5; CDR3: ASSIAGSKTQY
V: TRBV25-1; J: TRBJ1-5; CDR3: ASSPGTADNQPQH
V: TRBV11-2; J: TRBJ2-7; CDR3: ASSPRTGSHEQY
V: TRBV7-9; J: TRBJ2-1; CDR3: ASSLGGGIHSYNEQF
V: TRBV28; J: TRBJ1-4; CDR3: AGSLFRTGTATNEKLF
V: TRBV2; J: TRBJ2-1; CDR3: ASSELAGGSAYNEQF
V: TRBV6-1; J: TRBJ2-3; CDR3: ASSQNRPRGADTQY
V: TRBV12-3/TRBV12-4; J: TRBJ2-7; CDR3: ASSPTGSPYEQY
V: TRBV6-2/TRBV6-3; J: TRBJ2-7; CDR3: ASSPTGLVEQY
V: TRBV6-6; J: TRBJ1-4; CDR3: ASSYSQGMEGKLF
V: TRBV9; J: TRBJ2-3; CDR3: ASSSTPSGRQLSTDTQY
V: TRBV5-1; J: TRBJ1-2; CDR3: ASTASNYGYT
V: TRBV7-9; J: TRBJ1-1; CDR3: ATGTSF
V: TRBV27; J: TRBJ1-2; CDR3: ASSSGTPYGYT